The sequence of this T cell receptor beta chain was determined in a study of blood T cell repertoires in COVID-19. Study-wide background: COVID-19 samples from acute and convalescent phases originated in the United States, Italy and Spain. Sources were T cells, B-cell-depleted T cells, or PBMCs; the material itself was cDNA or gDNA.

Libraries were prepared by immunoSEQ multiplex PCR; TCRdb keeps only in-frame clonotypes and omits some of them. The data show about 140,000 clones, with 80% to 85% seen just once and roughly 5.6% held by the top ten. Cohorts were determined from participant-reported clinical history. Each exposed participant met a COVID-19 case in the 2 weeks preceding study entry. The source is a man between 70 and 80 years old who had been exposed to COVID-19. The material sequenced was PBMCs or T cells enriched from blood (not recorded which).

In DNA form, the CDR3 reads TGCGCCAGCATTGGGACTAGTTTGGTGCAGTTCTTC. It translates to CASIGTSLVQFF. The chain links TRBV5-1 to TRBJ2-1; the match to TRBD2 covers 8 bases. V lost 6 bases to trimming and J lost 12 bases; unmatched junction nucleotides: 8. The CDR3 length is 12 residues. Germline V CDR1 and CDR2: SGHRS, YFSETQ.